This T cell receptor beta chain was captured in a study of cytomegalovirus exposure and HLA in healthy donors. Study information: Unique TCR beta sequences numbering about 100 million came from about 179 million T cells in an earlier analysis. Overall study findings and caveats: Analyzed later, most CMV-associated TCR beta chains appeared HLA-restricted. Cytomegalovirus status was reportedly diagnosed by the classifier with high specificity and sensitivity. No immune exposure information besides CMV serostatus was available.

A word on this clone: Its target is not known.

This PCR relied on a set of 60 Vbeta primers and 13 Jbeta primers. Using immunoSEQ multiplex PCR, the repertoire was profiled, and TCRdb retains in-frame clones only, with some absent. The sample includes roughly 110,000 clones, 60% to 75% of them seen just once. The sequenced material came from PBMCs. The sequence derives from a young man in good health and CMV-seronegative.

The CDR3 loop is CASSPLSLAGGEVQYF. In DNA form, the CDR3 reads TGCGCCAGCAGCCCTTTATCACTAGCGGGAGGGGAGGTGCAGTACTTC. The chain carries TRBV4-1 and TRBJ2-7; 13 bases map to TRBD2. From germline, CDR1 is MGHRA and CDR2 YSYEKL. The V segment lost 4 bases and the J segment 9 bases; nucleotides outside the gene matches: 12. This CDR3 is 16 amino acids long.